What follows are 8 T cell receptor beta chains derived from one specimen sequenced in a study of blood T cell repertoires in COVID-19. The assay was immunoSEQ multiplex PCR, and TCRdb's table has in-frame clones only and misses some. The sample yields a few hundred thousand clones, about nine tenths seen once. Material: peripheral blood. Receptors originate from a man aged 60-69 years who had recovered from COVID-19.

This rearrangement joins TRBV6-5 to TRBJ1-1; D might be TRBD1 (6 bases). CDR1 and CDR2 (germline): MNHEY, SVGAGI. CDR3 length equals 15 residues. The V end lost 6 bases, the J end lost 1 base, and 15 bases lay between the germline ends. The CDR3 spells CASSRRGGTNTEAFF. CDR3 DNA: TGTGCCAGCAGCCGGAGGGGGGGGACGAACACTGAAGCTTTCTTT.

The chain combines TRBV27 with TRBJ2-3; D not resolved. Germline V CDR1 and CDR2: MNHEY, SMNVEV (reference sequence). CDR3 length: 12 amino acids. V shed 4 bases and J shed 1 base, with 3 bases lying between them. The CDR3 here is CASSSRTDTQYF. The CDR3 DNA reads TGTGCCAGCAGTTCTCGCACAGATACGCAGTATTTT.

The chain has TRBV6-5 and TRBJ1-1; D call uncertain. The CDR3 is 13 residues long. The V gene's germline CDR1 is MNHEY and CDR2 SVGAGI. Trimming pared 11 bases from V and 4 bases from J, leaving 17 bases between. CDR3 sequence: CAVATPLGTEAFF. The CDR3 region has the DNA TGTGCCGTCGCGACACCTCTGGGCACTGAAGCTTTCTTT.

The V call is TRBV27, the J call TRBJ1-1; TRBD1 is a possible D gene (6 bases). The V gene lost 5 bases and the J gene lost 2 bases, with 15 bases spanning the gap. Germline lookup yields CDR1 MNHEY and CDR2 SMNVEV (reference sequence). CDR3 size: 15 residues. The CDR3 DNA sequence: TGTGCCAGCAGTCCCCGGACAGAAATTAACACTGAAGCTTTCTTT. This gives the protein CASSPRTEINTEAFF.

The chain combines TRBV5-5 with TRBJ2-2; 11 nucleotides match TRBD2. The CDR3 is 20 amino acids. Germline V CDR1 and CDR2: SGHKS, YYEKEE (reference sequence). The V segment lost 0 bases and the J segment 0 bases; nucleotides outside the gene matches: 10. The CDR3 protein is CASSLDALGSGGANTGELFF. The CDR3 DNA is TGTGCCAGCAGCTTGGACGCCCTAGGTAGCGGGGGGGCGAACACCGGGGAGCTGTTTTTT.

The chain recombines TRBV5-1 with TRBJ1-2; 7 bases agree with TRBD1. Germline values: CDR1 SGHRS, CDR2 YFSETQ. The V and J ends lost 4 bases and 1 base, in that order; junction bases with no gene match: 16. This CDR3 has 18 amino acids. CDR3 DNA: TGCGCCAGCAGCCTGGAGGGGGCCCGATCCTTTGGTAACTATGGCTACACCTTC. It is translated as CASSLEGARSFGNYGYTF.

The rearrangement links TRBV6-2 or TRBV6-3 to TRBJ2-7; 8 bases match TRBD2. Germline V lookup: CDR1 MNHEY, CDR2 SVGEGT. This CDR3 has 15 residues. Trimming at V came to 2 bases and at J to 2 bases, leaving 5 bases not matched to a gene. As DNA, the CDR3 is TGTGCCAGCAGTTACGGCGAGCGGGGGCCCTACGAGCAGTACTTC. This gives the protein CASSYGERGPYEQYF.

The chain joins TRBV3-1 (or the pseudogene TRBV3-2) to TRBJ1-2; 8 nucleotides match TRBD1. J lost 2 bases, V lost 4 bases, and 9 bases had no gene match. This CDR3 region has 16 residues. Germline lookup yields CDR1 LGHDT and CDR2 YNNKEL (reference sequence). The DNA for the CDR3 is TGTGCCAGCAGCCCGCGGACAGGGTGGGAGAACTATGGCTACACCTTC. It translates to CASSPRTGWENYGYTF.